The clone carrying this T cell receptor beta chain was observed once. Only in-frame clones appear in the TCRdb table, and some are missing; sequencing was by immunoSEQ multiplex PCR. The repertoire holds a few hundred thousand clones, with approximately 88% as singletons. The sample belongs to a study of blood T cell repertoires in COVID-19. Overall study: Sample material is recorded as cDNA or gDNA derived from T cells, B-cell-depleted T cells, or PBMCs.

J gave up 6 bases and V 8 bases, and 10 bases lay outside the gene matches. The CDR3 runs to 14 residues. The germline V gene has CDR1 LNHNV and CDR2 YYDKDF (reference sequence). The sequenced sample consisted of PBMCs or T cells enriched from blood (not recorded which). V and J are TRBV15 and TRBJ2-1, with 7 bases matching TRBD1. The source of this sequence is a woman between 25 and 40 years old who had recovered from COVID-19. The CDR3, as DNA: TGTGCCACCTCAGACAGGGCATTGCTCAATGAGCAGTTCTTC. Its translation is CATSDRALLNEQFF.